This T cell receptor beta chain originates from a study of blood T cell repertoires in COVID-19. Study as a whole: From T cells, B-cell-depleted T cells, or PBMCs came the material, which was cDNA or gDNA.

Participant-reported clinical history was the basis for cohort assignment. Cohort 3 recovery required two negative PCRs, clearance, or symptom resolution. Assay: immunoSEQ multiplex PCR; the TCRdb copy retains only in-frame clones and omits some. Of under 300,000 clones in the sample, approximately 85% were seen once. The germline V gene has CDR1 SGHDN and CDR2 FVKESK. V lost 1 base to trimming and J lost 1 base; unmatched junction nucleotides: 6. The length of the CDR3 is 16 residues. The rearrangement joins TRBV14 to TRBJ1-2, with 7 positions matching TRBD1. This sequence was found in a woman younger than 45 who had recovered from COVID-19. Sequenced sample: PBMCs or T cells enriched from blood (not recorded which). The CDR3 DNA reads as TGTGCCAGCAGCCAAGCCCGGACAGGATTTAACTATGGCTACACCTTC. Residues: CASSQARTGFNYGYTF.